A single sample is the source of the 13 T cell receptor beta chains below, sequenced in a study of T cells after yellow fever vaccination. A single record per CDR3 protein comes from TCRdb applying MiXCR to the 5' RACE reads. The sample gives hundreds of thousands of distinct CDR3 sequences, about 12% of which show up once; approximately 3.3% is in the top ten. The material was CD4+ T cells sorted from PBMCs, obtained 15 days after the yellow fever booster vaccination. The source is a man between 18 and 35 years old who received the YFV17D yellow fever vaccine.

This clonotype was detected only a few times. The chain joins TRBV20-1 to TRBJ2-7, with 7 bases that match TRBD1. V shed 4 bases and J 6 bases; nucleotides not matched to a gene: 6. This CDR3 is built from 12 residues. CDR1 and CDR2 from the germline V gene are DFQATT and SNEGSKA (reference sequence). CDR3 sequence: CSATDGDSEQYV. The CDR3, as DNA: TGCAGTGCTACAGACGGGGACAGCGAGCAGTACGTC.

This clonotype has a handful of counts. The chain carries TRBV5-1 and TRBJ2-7; 10 bases are shared with TRBD1. Germline values: CDR1 SGHRS, CDR2 YFSETQ. The CDR3 runs 15 residues. The V and J ends lost 6 bases and 6 bases, in that order; junction bases with no gene match: 12. CDR3 DNA: TGCGCCAGCAAACCCGGGACAGGGGAGGGAGGCGAGCAGTACTTC. Translation: CASKPGTGEGGEQYF.

The chain joins TRBV5-1 to TRBJ2-2; 10 positions match TRBD2. Trimming cost V 0 bases and J 2 bases; bases outside gene matches: 4. The CDR3 is 17 amino acids. Germline loops: CDR1 SGHRS, CDR2 YFSETQ. CDR3 nucleotides: TGCGCCAGCAGCTTGGAGCTAGCGGGGGCCAACACCGGGGAGCTGTTTTTT. Translated, it gives CASSLELAGANTGELFF.

J is TRBJ1-5 and V is TRBV5-1; D perhaps matches TRBD1 (5 bases). The CDR3 sequence is 16 residues long. In germline, CDR1 is SGHRS, CDR2 YFSETQ. The V end was cut by 0 bases, the J end by 3 bases, with 13 bases between. CDR3 in DNA: TGCGCCAGCAGCTTGGGTATCGGGGGGTACAATCAGCCCCAGCATTTT. Its protein is CASSLGIGGYNQPQHF.

This clonotype came up many times. V is TRBV4-3 and J is TRBJ1-5; TRBD1 is a possible D gene (6 bases). The CDR3 is 14 residues long. Per the germline V gene, CDR1 is LGHNA and CDR2 is YSLEER. V was trimmed by 4 bases and J by 2 bases, leaving 9 bases between them. The CDR3 loop reads CASSPSGGNQPQHF. The CDR3 DNA reads TGCGCCAGCAGCCCTTCAGGGGGCAATCAGCCCCAGCATTTT.

The rearrangement links TRBV7-9 to TRBJ1-5; tentatively, D is TRBD1 (6 bases). The CDR3 is 13 amino acids. V shed 4 bases and J shed 7 bases, with 11 bases lying between them. Looked up from germline, CDR1 is SEHNR and CDR2 is FQNEAQ (reference sequence). The DNA of the CDR3 is TGTGCCAGCAGCTCCTTACAGGGCCAGCCCCAGCATTTT. This gives the protein CASSSLQGQPQHF.

A few counts support this clonotype. The chain couples TRBV7-9 to TRBJ1-1; TRBD1 matches at 9 bases. The CDR3 has 17 amino acids. The V and J ends lost 1 base and 0 bases, in that order; junction bases with no gene match: 6. Germline assignment: CDR1 SEHNR and CDR2 FQNEAQ (reference sequence). The CDR3 spells CASSLDRGPLLNTEAFF. The DNA for the CDR3 is TGTGCCAGCAGCTTAGACAGGGGGCCCTTATTGAACACTGAAGCTTTCTTT.

The V and J genes are TRBV19 and TRBJ2-3; TRBD2 is a possible D gene (6 bases). The germline V and J ends were trimmed by 4 bases and 5 bases, with 16 bases remaining between them. Per germline, CDR1 LNHDA and CDR2 SQIVND (reference sequence). The CDR3 has 15 amino acids. The CDR3 region has the DNA TGTGCCAGTAGTAGCCTAGCGCACGGGGGAGATACGCAGTATTTT. This translates into CASSSLAHGGDTQYF.

This clonotype came up a few times. V usage is TRBV5-1 and J usage is TRBJ2-3, with D unresolved. V lost 0 bases, J lost 4 bases, and 12 bases lay in between. The CDR3 contains 15 residues. Looked up from germline, CDR1 is SGHRS and CDR2 is YFSETQ. The CDR3 coding sequence is TGCGCCAGCAGCTTGGACCCCGCGGCCGCAGATACGCAGTATTTT. It translates to CASSLDPAAADTQYF.

This clonotype was observed many times. The V gene is TRBV9, the J gene TRBJ1-1, with D unresolved. The CDR3 consists of 13 residues. Germline V lookup: CDR1 SGDLS, CDR2 YYNGEE. V was clipped by 4 bases and J by 2 bases, with 9 bases between them. CDR3 bases: TGTGCCAGCAGCCCCCGGGCAAACACTGAAGCTTTCTTT. Translated: CASSPRANTEAFF.

This clonotype showed up just a few times. CDR3 in amino acids: CASSPRLGEVGSGANVLTF. CDR3 nucleotide sequence: TGTGCCAGCTCACCACGTTTGGGGGAAGTAGGGTCTGGGGCCAACGTCCTGACTTTC. V is TRBV18 and J is TRBJ2-6; tentatively, D is TRBD1 or TRBD2 (5 bases each). In germline, CDR1 is KGHSH, CDR2 LQKENI. Trimming pared 1 base from V and 1 base from J, leaving 17 bases between. The CDR3 has 19 amino acids.

This clonotype was seen a handful of times. The V gene is TRBV7-2, the J gene TRBJ1-6; TRBD1 might be the D (6 bases). Trimming removed 4 bases at V and 13 bases at J, with 20 bases between. The CDR3 covers 15 residues. From germline, CDR1 is SGHTA and CDR2 FQGNSA. CDR3 sequence: CASSSKSQGSSPLHF. Written as DNA, the CDR3 is TGTGCCAGCAGCTCAAAGTCACAGGGTTCATCTCCCCTCCACTTT.

The rearrangement joins TRBV7-3 to TRBJ2-1; 7 bases match TRBD1. The germline CDR1 and CDR2 sequences are SGHTA and FQGTGA. With V trimmed by 1 base and J by 0 bases, 0 bases remained unmatched. There are 15 residues in the CDR3. The chain's CDR3 is CASSLNRGSYNEQFF. CDR3 DNA: TGTGCCAGCAGCTTAAACAGGGGCTCCTACAATGAGCAGTTCTTC.